This T cell receptor beta chain was sequenced in a study of human T cells and chemical hapten exposure. Study information: In the roughly 24-week study, patients were dosed weekly with diphenylcyclopropenone on the scalp throughout.

The sample's time point: patch test 1, 2 weeks after DPC sensitization. Stated treatment: therapeutic diphenylcyclopropenone sensitization with weekly scalp DPC. Whole blood that had not been fractionated was the source of extracted total RNA. V shed 5 bases, J shed 5 bases, and the junction held 8 bases outside the gene matches. Germline V lookup: CDR1 SGHNT, CDR2 YENEEA. This CDR3 is 14 amino acids long. Library construction involved attaching unique molecular identifiers to individual cDNA molecules, which allowed quantitative, reproducible TCR counting. Each CDR3 protein gets one entry after TCRdb re-called the RACE reads with MiXCR. The sample holds about 52,000 distinct CDR3 sequences, approximately 10% seen once. This clonotype turned up a few times.

The sequence was collected from a woman aged 40 to 49 with alopecia areata. Some clones in this sample may be carry-over from other donors' samples. The V call is TRBV11-3, the J call TRBJ2-7; TRBD2 agrees at 8 bases. Specimen: whole blood, collected in connection with sensitization to the hapten diphenylcyclopropenone (DPC). CDR3 loop: CASSPEAGADEQYF. CDR3 coding DNA: TGTGCCAGCAGCCCAGAAGCGGGAGCGGACGAGCAGTACTTC.